One sample yielded the 8 T cell receptor beta chains listed below, sequenced in a study of human T cells and chemical hapten exposure. Time point reported: healthy volunteer bleed at 6 weeks. The starting material, unfractionated whole blood, was used for total RNA extraction. Via MiXCR, TCRdb re-called the RACE reads, giving one row per CDR3 protein. The data show some 77,000 distinct CDR3 sequences, with around 9.4% seen just once and 1.7% held by the top ten. Sequenced material: whole blood. The source of these receptors is a female donor in good health. Some clones in this sample may be carry-over from other donors' samples.

This chain links TRBV20-1 with TRBJ2-5, with 10 bases identical to TRBD2. Germline CDR1 is DFQATT and CDR2 is SNEGSKA (reference sequence). CDR3 length equals 14 residues. Trimming at V came to 6 bases and at J to 5 bases, leaving 9 bases not matched to a gene. This chain's CDR3 is CSARSGGASETQYF. The DNA of the CDR3 is TGCAGTGCAAGGAGCGGGGGGGCCTCGGAGACCCAGTACTTC.

This chain uses TRBV3-1 with TRBJ2-5, with TRBD2 identical over 11 bases. Germline assignment: CDR1 LGHDT and CDR2 YNNKEL (reference sequence). J gave up 4 bases and V 2 bases, and 9 bases lay outside the gene matches. This CDR3 has 17 residues. Here the CDR3 reads CASSQRLLAGAGETQYF. CDR3 bases: TGTGCCAGCAGCCAACGTTTACTAGCGGGGGCGGGAGAGACCCAGTACTTC.

This clonotype occurred many times. The chain carries TRBV12-3 or TRBV12-4 and TRBJ2-5; 7 bases map to TRBD2. With 3 bases clipped from V and 8 bases from J, the junction kept 6 bases outside the gene matches. This CDR3 has 13 residues. In nucleotides, the CDR3 is TGTGCCAGCAGTTTTAGGCTAGCGGACACCCAGTACTTC. Protein: CASSFRLADTQYF.

This clonotype was detected ten times or more. The chain links TRBV7-9 to TRBJ2-7; D uncertain. The CDR3 has 12 residues. Germline CDR1 and CDR2: SEHNR and FQNEAQ (reference sequence). V dropped 2 bases and J dropped 3 bases, with 5 bases sitting between them. CDR3 sequence (DNA): TGTGCCAGCAGCTTACAGCACTACGAGCAGTACTTC. It codes for CASSLQHYEQYF.

The table lists this clonotype with many counts. The chain couples TRBV18 to TRBJ2-3; D remains unclear. CDR1 KGHSH and CDR2 LQKENI come from the germline V gene. This CDR3 contains 14 residues. Trimming took off 6 bases at V and 2 bases at J, with 12 bases between the two ends. CDR3: CASSPGPTTDTQYF. The DNA for the CDR3 is TGTGCCAGCTCTCCTGGGCCTACCACAGATACGCAGTATTTT.

This clonotype was recorded a few times. This chain uses TRBV6-2 or TRBV6-3 with TRBJ1-1; D ambiguous. Deletions cut 3 bases from V and 4 bases from J, with 15 bases between. CDR3 length: 15 amino acids. Germline CDR1 MNHEY, CDR2 SVGEGT. CDR3 sequence reads: CASSYDWGRTTEAFF. CDR3 sequence (DNA): TGTGCCAGCAGTTATGATTGGGGAAGGACCACTGAAGCTTTCTTT.

This sequence joins TRBV7-2 and TRBJ2-3; D remains unclear. The V gene's germline CDR1 is SGHTA and CDR2 FQGNSA. The CDR3 extends over 12 amino acids. V dropped 5 bases and J dropped 6 bases, with 9 bases sitting between them. DNA for the CDR3: TGTGCCAGCAGCCGCTTTGCGGATACGCAGTATTTT. Translation gives CASSRFADTQYF.

This clonotype was detected ten times or more. The chain has TRBV29-1 and TRBJ1-1; D possibly corresponds to TRBD1 (5 bases). Germline values: CDR1 SQVTM, CDR2 ANQGSEA. The CDR3 runs 12 residues. The germline V and J ends were trimmed by 5 bases and 6 bases, with 13 bases remaining between them. CDR3 in amino acids: CSVSRTTAEAFF. CDR3 sequence (DNA): TGCAGCGTTTCCAGGACAACGGCTGAAGCTTTCTTT.